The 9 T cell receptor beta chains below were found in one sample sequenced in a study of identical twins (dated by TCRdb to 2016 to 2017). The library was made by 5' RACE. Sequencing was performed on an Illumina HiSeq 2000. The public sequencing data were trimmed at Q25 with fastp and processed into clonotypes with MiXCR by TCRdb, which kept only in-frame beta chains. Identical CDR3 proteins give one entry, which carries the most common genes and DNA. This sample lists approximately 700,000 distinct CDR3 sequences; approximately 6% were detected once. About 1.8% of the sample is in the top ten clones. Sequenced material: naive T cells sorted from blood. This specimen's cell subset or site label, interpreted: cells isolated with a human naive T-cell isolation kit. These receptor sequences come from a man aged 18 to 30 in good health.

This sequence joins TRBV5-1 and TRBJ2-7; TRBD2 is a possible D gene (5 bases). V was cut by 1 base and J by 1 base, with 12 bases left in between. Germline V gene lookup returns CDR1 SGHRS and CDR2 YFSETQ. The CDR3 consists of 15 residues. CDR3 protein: CASSLLGGPSYEQYV. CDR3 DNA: TGCGCCAGCAGCTTGTTAGGCGGGCCTTCCTACGAGCAGTACGTC.

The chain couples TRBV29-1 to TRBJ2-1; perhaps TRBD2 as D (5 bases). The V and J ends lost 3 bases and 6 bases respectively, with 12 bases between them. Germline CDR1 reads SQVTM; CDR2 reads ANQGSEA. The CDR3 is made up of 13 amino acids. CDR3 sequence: CSVDGVMGNEQFF. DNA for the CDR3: TGCAGCGTTGACGGGGTTATGGGCAATGAGCAGTTCTTC.

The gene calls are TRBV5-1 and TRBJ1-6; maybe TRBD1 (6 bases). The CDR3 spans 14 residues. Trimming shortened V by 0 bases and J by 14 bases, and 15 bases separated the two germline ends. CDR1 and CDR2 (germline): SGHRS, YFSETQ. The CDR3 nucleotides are TGCGCCAGCAGCTTGGCCCTTGGCAGGGACACCCTCCACTTT. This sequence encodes CASSLALGRDTLHF.

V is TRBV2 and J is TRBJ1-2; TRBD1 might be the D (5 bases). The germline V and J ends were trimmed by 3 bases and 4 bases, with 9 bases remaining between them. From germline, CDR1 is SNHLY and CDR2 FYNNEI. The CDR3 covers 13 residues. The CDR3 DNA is TGTGCCAGCAGTGACACAGGCCCCTATGGCTACACCTTC. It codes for CASSDTGPYGYTF.

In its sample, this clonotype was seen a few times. The DNA for the CDR3 is TGTGCCAGCAGCTTAGCGCGGCAGGGGGCGCAGAATGAGCAGTTCTTC. It encodes CASSLARQGAQNEQFF. The chain uses TRBV7-6 and TRBJ2-1, with 8 bases that match TRBD1. V lost 0 bases to trimming and J lost 7 bases; unmatched junction nucleotides: 8. CDR3 length: 16 amino acids. CDR1 SGHVS and CDR2 FNYEAQ come from the germline V gene.

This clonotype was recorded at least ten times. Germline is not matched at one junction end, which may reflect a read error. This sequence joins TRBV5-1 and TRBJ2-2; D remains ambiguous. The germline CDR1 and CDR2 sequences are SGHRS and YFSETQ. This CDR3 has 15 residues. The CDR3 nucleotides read TGTGCCAGCAGCTTAGGCGCAGCGAACACCGGGGAGCTGTTTTTT. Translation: CASSLGAANTGELFF.

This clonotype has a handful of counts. The CDR3 DNA follows: TGTGCCTGGAGGACGAACTTCTACAATGAGCAGTTCTTC. Translated: CAWRTNFYNEQFF. V and J are TRBV30 and TRBJ2-1, with D unresolved. The V end was cut by 3 bases, the J end by 3 bases, with 9 bases between. CDR1 GTSNPN and CDR2 SVGIG come from the germline V gene (reference sequence). The CDR3 length is 13 residues.

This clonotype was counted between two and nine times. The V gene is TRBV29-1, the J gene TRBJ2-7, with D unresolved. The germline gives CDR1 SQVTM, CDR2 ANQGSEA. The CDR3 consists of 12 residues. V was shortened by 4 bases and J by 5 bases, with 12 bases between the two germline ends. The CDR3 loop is CSVVAAEDEQYF. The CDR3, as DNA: TGCAGCGTTGTGGCTGCCGAGGACGAGCAGTACTTC.

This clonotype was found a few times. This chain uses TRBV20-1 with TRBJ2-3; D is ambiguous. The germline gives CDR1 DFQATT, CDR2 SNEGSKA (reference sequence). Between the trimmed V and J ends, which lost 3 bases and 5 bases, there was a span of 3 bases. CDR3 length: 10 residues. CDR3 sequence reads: CSASRDTQYF. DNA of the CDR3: TGCAGTGCTAGTCGAGATACGCAGTATTTT.